The 4 T cell receptor beta chains given below trace back to one sample, sequenced in a study of blood T cell repertoires in COVID-19. Profiling relied on immunoSEQ multiplex PCR, and the TCRdb table lists in-frame clones only, not all of them. The sample carries 60,000 to 90,000 clones, approximately 86% recorded once. Sequenced sample: peripheral blood. Source of these receptors: a human donor in a cohort sampled during active COVID-19.

The J gene is TRBJ1-1, the V gene TRBV27, with TRBD1 identical over 7 bases. The length of the CDR3 is 14 residues. V trimming: 3 bases; J trimming: 4 bases; junction bases outside the gene matches: 5. Germline V lookup: CDR1 MNHEY, CDR2 SMNVEV (reference sequence). This chain's CDR3 is CASSFIQGGTEAFF. The CDR3 DNA reads TGTGCCAGCAGTTTTATCCAGGGGGGCACTGAAGCTTTCTTT.

This chain joins TRBV28 and TRBJ1-3; 7 bases map to TRBD1. The CDR3 totals 13 residues. Germline V gene data show CDR1 as MDHEN and CDR2 as SYDVKM. The V segment lost 5 bases and the J segment 4 bases; nucleotides outside the gene matches: 2. The CDR3 sequence: CASSRQGGNTIYF. For the CDR3, the DNA is TGTGCCAGCAGTCGACAGGGAGGAAACACCATATATTTT.

J is TRBJ1-5 and V is TRBV2, with D possibly being TRBD1 (6 bases). The length of the CDR3 is 17 residues. Per the germline V gene, CDR1 is SNHLY and CDR2 is FYNNEI. Trimming took 6 bases from V and 0 from J, leaving 18 bases between them. The CDR3 region is CASSGRGTWYSNQPQHF. For the CDR3, the DNA is TGTGCCAGCAGCGGAAGGGGGACCTGGTATAGCAATCAGCCCCAGCATTTT.

Written as DNA, the CDR3 is TGCAGTGTTCGACCGGGAGCTGAAGCTTTCTTT. This codes for CSVRPGAEAFF. This chain connects TRBV20-1 to TRBJ1-1; D call uncertain. V was pared by 7 bases and J by 6 bases, with 12 bases between. The CDR3 extends over 11 amino acids. Germline V gene data show CDR1 as DFQATT and CDR2 as SNEGSKA (reference sequence).